The rows below give T cell receptor beta chains drawn from one sample of a study of T cell responses to AZD1222 COVID-19 vaccine. Clones were read by immunoSEQ multiplex PCR, and TCRdb kept only the in-frame ones, dropping some. The sample carries 95,000 to 110,000 clones, around nine tenths recorded once. The source was peripheral blood, collected 28 days after the second AZD1222 dose. The receptors come from an adult who received the AZD1222 COVID-19 vaccine. The CDR3 runs from the conserved cysteine through the conserved F or W. The D gene is left open where the match is weak. Where a row states a size, it is once, few, many or the class of an expanded clone; other rows omit it.

>TRBD1|once|TRBJ2-7|TRBV5-6
TGTGCCAGCAGCAAGGGACAGTACTACGCGCAGTACTTC
CASSKGQYYAQYF
>TRBD1|.|TRBJ1-2|TRBV5-1
TGCGCCAGCAGCTCTCCGGGACAGGGTCATGGCTACACCTTC
CASSSPGQGHGYTF
>TRBD1|.|TRBJ1-1|TRBV2
TGTGCCAGCAAAGGACAGGGTGACACTGAAGCTTTCTTT
CASKGQGDTEAFF
>.|once|TRBJ1-2|TRBV6-5
TGTGCCAGCAGGCCGGGTGTTAATAACTATGGCTACACCTTC
CASRPGVNNYGYTF
>TRBD2|.|TRBJ2-1|TRBV15
TGTGCCACCAGCAGAGCCCTTCAGCGGGGGGCCTCCTACAATGAGCAGTTCTTC
CATSRALQRGASYNEQFF
>.|.|TRBJ2-4|TRBV3-1/TRBV3-2
TGTGCCAGCAGCCAAGATTTGGGAAGGAGGGTCGGAAACATTCAGTACTTC
CASSQDLGRRVGNIQYF
>.|.|TRBJ2-3|TRBV3-1/TRBV3-2
TGTGCCAGCAGCCAAGATCGAACACGAGGTACGCAGTATTTT
CASSQDRTRGTQYF
>.|.|TRBJ1-2|TRBV19
TGTGCCAGTAGTAAAGGTGGGGGTTTGTACTATGGCTACACCTTC
CASSKGGGLYYGYTF
>.|.|TRBJ2-3|TRBV15
TGTGCCACCAGCAAAGACAGAAGCACAGATACGCAGTATTTT
CATSKDRSTDTQYF
>TRBD1|once|TRBJ1-2|TRBV12-3/TRBV12-4
TGTGCCAGCAGGCCGACAGGGAACTATGGCTACACCTTC
CASRPTGNYGYTF
>.|.|TRBJ2-3|TRBV12-3/TRBV12-4
TGTGCCAGCAGTGTCCTGGGCACAGATACGCAGTATTTT
CASSVLGTDTQYF
>TRBD1|.|TRBJ1-4|TRBV27
TGTGCCAGCAAGGGACAGGGGATTAGTGCAACTAATGAAAAACTGTTTTTT
CASKGQGISATNEKLFF
>.|.|TRBJ1-2|TRBV12-3/TRBV12-4
TGTGCCAGCAGTTTGAACAGGGACTATGGCTACACCTTC
CASSLNRDYGYTF
>TRBD1|.|TRBJ2-1|TRBV23-1
TGCGCCAGCAGTCTCGCGGACAGGGGGGAAGAGAGCTCCTACAATGAGCAGTTCTTC
CASSLADRGEESSYNEQFF
>.|.|TRBJ2-1|TRBV6-4
TGTGCCAGCAGTGACGCGGGGCAGCCTTCGGATGAGCAGTTCTTC
CASSDAGQPSDEQFF
>.|.|TRBJ1-1|TRBV27
TGTGCCAGCAAAAGGACATACAACACTGAAGCTTTCTTT
CASKRTYNTEAFF
>.|.|TRBJ1-2|TRBV9
TGTGCCAGCAGCCCCCCGACAGGTTTGAACTATGGCTACACCTTC
CASSPPTGLNYGYTF
>.|.|TRBJ1-3|TRBV10-1
TGCGCCAGCAGTGAGGGAAGTGGAAACACCATATATTTT
CASSEGSGNTIYF
>TRBD1|.|TRBJ2-5|TRBV5-4
TGTGCCAGCAGCTTGGGACAGGGCGAGACCCAGTACTTC
CASSLGQGETQYF
>.|.|TRBJ2-3|TRBV6-5
TGTGCCGCCGGGACAACAAGCACAGATACGCAGTATTTT
CAAGTTSTDTQYF
>.|.|TRBJ2-1|TRBV7-2
TGTGCCAGCAGCTCCGCGGGGAGCGGATTATCCTACAATGAGCAGTTCTTC
CASSSAGSGLSYNEQFF
>TRBD1|.|TRBJ2-7|TRBV5-5
TGTGCCAGCAGCTTGGAGACAGGGTGGTCCTACGAGCAGTACTTC
CASSLETGWSYEQYF
>.|.|TRBJ2-7|TRBV7-9
TGTGCCAGCAGCCTGTGGTCCTCCGAGCAGTACTTC
CASSLWSSEQYF
>TRBD1|.|TRBJ1-2|TRBV9
TGTGCCAGCAGCGCAGGTACAGGGGCGGGAGGCTACACCTTC
CASSAGTGAGGYTF
>TRBD2|.|TRBJ2-3|TRBV12-5
TGTGCTAGTGGTTTGCCTATGGGACTAGCGGGACGCACAGATACGCAGTATTTT
CASGLPMGLAGRTDTQYF
>.|once|TRBJ2-2|TRBV7-9
TGTGCCAGCAGCTCCGGAACCACAGGGAACACCGGGGAGCTGTTTTTT
CASSSGTTGNTGELFF
>.|.|TRBJ1-3|TRBV6-5
TGCTGCACTACTGGGGGCTCTGGAAACACCATATATTTT
CCTTGGSGNTIYF
>.|.|TRBJ1-1|TRBV12-3/TRBV12-4
TGTGCCAGCGTGCGGTTTTCAGGTACTGAAGCTTTCTTT
CASVRFSGTEAFF
>.|.|TRBJ1-5|TRBV2
TGTGCCAGCAAACAGGGCGATCAGCCCCAGCATTTT
CASKQGDQPQHF
>.|.|TRBJ1-3|TRBV10-3
TGTGCCATCAGTGGAGGTTTGGGGATCGGGGGGTTCTCTGGAAACACCATATATTTT
CAISGGLGIGGFSGNTIYF
>.|.|TRBJ1-4|TRBV14
TGTGCCAGCAGCCAACTTAACAGAGCAAGTGCAACTAATGAAAAACTGTTTTTT
CASSQLNRASATNEKLFF
>.|.|TRBJ1-4|TRBV9
TGTGCCAGCAGCGCGGAGGAGCAATCTTTAGAAAAACTGTTTTTT
CASSAEEQSLEKLFF
>.|.|TRBJ1-2|TRBV7-6
TGTGCCAGCAGCTTAGCGGAGGTATTTGATGGCTACACCTTC
CASSLAEVFDGYTF
>.|.|TRBJ1-1|TRBV14
TGTGCCAGCAGCCATTTAGGGAACACTGAAGCTTTCTTT
CASSHLGNTEAFF
>TRBD1|.|TRBJ1-2|TRBV5-6
TGTGCCAGCAGCCCATGGACAGGGAACTATGGCTACACCTTC
CASSPWTGNYGYTF
>TRBD2|.|TRBJ2-1|TRBV6-2/TRBV6-3
TGTGCCAGCAGTTTGACTAGCGGGGACTACAATGAGCAGTTCTTC
CASSLTSGDYNEQFF
>TRBD2|.|TRBJ2-3|TRBV5-1
TGCGTTAGTCGCCTTTCGGCGGGGGGCGATACGCAGTATTTT
CVSRLSAGGDTQYF
>.|.|TRBJ1-1|TRBV4-1
TGCGCCAGCAGCCCCCTGAGGCGCTACACTGAAGCTTTCTTT
CASSPLRRYTEAFF
>.|.|TRBJ2-3|TRBV7-9
TGTGCCAGCAGCCCTCCCGTGGCAGATACGCAGTATTTT
CASSPPVADTQYF
>TRBD2|.|TRBJ2-7|TRBV30
TGTGCCTCAAACGACGGCCCCGGGACTAGCGACGAGCAGTACTTC
CASNDGPGTSDEQYF
>.|once|TRBJ2-5|TRBV29-1
TGCAGCGTTGGAGGACACCGGGACATCCCCAACCAAGAGACCCAGTACTTC
CSVGGHRDIPNQETQYF
>.|.|TRBJ1-2|TRBV7-9
TGTGCCAGCAGCTTAGGAAACTATGGCTACACCTTC
CASSLGNYGYTF
>.|.|TRBJ1-5|TRBV28
TGTGCCAGCAGTGCCCCGACAGGTTTGAATCAGCCCCAGCATTTT
CASSAPTGLNQPQHF
>.|.|TRBJ1-1|TRBV6-5
TGTGCCAGCAGAGCTTTAACCCTGAACACTGAAGCTTTCTTT
CASRALTLNTEAFF
>TRBD1|.|TRBJ2-5|TRBV9
TGTGCCAGCAGCCTAGGGGGCTACCCTCGAGAGACCCAGTACTTC
CASSLGGYPRETQYF
>TRBD1|.|TRBJ1-4|TRBV18
TGTGCCAGCTCACCACAGACAGGGCCTAATGAAAAACTGTTTTTT
CASSPQTGPNEKLFF
>.|.|TRBJ1-5|TRBV30
TGTGCCTGGAGTCCTGGCAGTATTCAGCCCCAGCATTTT
CAWSPGSIQPQHF
>.|few|TRBJ1-6|TRBV9
TGTGCCAGCAGCGTAGGGGGATTGAATTCACCCCTCCACTTT
CASSVGGLNSPLHF
>.|.|TRBJ2-1|TRBV5-8
TGTGCCAGCAGCGGCGGAGGGGGAAGCTCCTACAATGAGCAGTTCTTC
CASSGGGGSSYNEQFF
>.|.|TRBJ1-1|TRBV12-5
TGTGCTAGTGGTTTGGGGGAAGGTTCCACTGAAGCTTTCTTT
CASGLGEGSTEAFF
>TRBD1|.|TRBJ2-1|TRBV6-5
TGTGCCAGCAGTATACGGGACAGCCCCTACAATGAGCAGTTCTTC
CASSIRDSPYNEQFF
>TRBD1|.|TRBJ2-7|TRBV4-3
TGCGCCAGCAGCCAAGATCGGGACAGGGGATCCTACGAGCAGTACTTC
CASSQDRDRGSYEQYF
>TRBD1|.|TRBJ1-5|TRBV6-5
TGTGCCAGCAGATCGACAGGGCTGGGCAATCAGCCCCAGCATTTT
CASRSTGLGNQPQHF
>.|.|TRBJ2-2|TRBV2
TGTGCCAGCAGCCACAGGGAGAACACCGGGGAGCTGTTTTTT
CASSHRENTGELFF
>.|.|TRBJ2-6|TRBV6-2/TRBV6-3
TGTGCCAGCAGTTACTTGTACTCTGGGGCCAACGTCCTGACTTTC
CASSYLYSGANVLTF
>.|once|TRBJ1-2|TRBV6-5
TGTGCCAGCAGTTACCTGGCCAGGGACTATGGCTACACCTTC
CASSYLARDYGYTF
>TRBD2|.|TRBJ2-1|TRBV10-3
TGTGCCATCAGTGCTTTAGCGGGGGGCCTGAACAATGAGCAGTTCTTC
CAISALAGGLNNEQFF
>.|.|TRBJ1-2|TRBV28
TGTGCCAGCAGTTCCCCGAGACTAAACTATGGCTACACCTTC
CASSSPRLNYGYTF
>.|.|TRBJ1-2|TRBV10-3
TGTGCCATCAGTGAAGGTCAGCTCGGTGGCTACACCTTC
CAISEGQLGGYTF
>.|.|TRBJ1-1|TRBV7-2
TGTGCCAGCAGCTTAGGCCGATCGAGTTTCGCTGAAGCTTTCTTT
CASSLGRSSFAEAFF